Included here is one TCR beta chain sequence, with context. Its antigen is still unknown. This record comes from a study of cytomegalovirus exposure and HLA in healthy donors. Study-level results: The study designated fewer than 200 TCR beta chains cytomegalovirus-associated. Most observed TCR sequences were rare, whereas some public TCRs were detected in many donors.

CDR1 is SGDLS and CDR2 is YYNGEE in the germline V gene. The V gene end was trimmed by 6 bases and the J gene end by 2 bases; junction bases not matched to a gene: 3. The CDR3 is 13 residues long. Primers included in the PCR were 60 Vbeta and 13 Jbeta primers. Methods used by the authors: Unique TCR beta chains totaled approximately 83 million in a later count, with around 11 million of them shared. Only in-frame clones appear in the TCRdb table, and some are missing; sequencing was by immunoSEQ multiplex PCR. The V and J calls and clone size were taken over from that table, and D and trimming were inferred from the DNA. Here the sample spans around 150,000 clones, about 75% being singletons.

The sequencing sample was made of PBMCs. The rearrangement links TRBV9 to TRBJ2-5, with 8 positions matching TRBD2. The source is a man younger than 35 in good health and CMV-seronegative. This CDR3 is CASNRLAQETQYF. The CDR3 nucleotides are TGTGCCAGCAACAGACTAGCGCAAGAGACCCAGTACTTC.